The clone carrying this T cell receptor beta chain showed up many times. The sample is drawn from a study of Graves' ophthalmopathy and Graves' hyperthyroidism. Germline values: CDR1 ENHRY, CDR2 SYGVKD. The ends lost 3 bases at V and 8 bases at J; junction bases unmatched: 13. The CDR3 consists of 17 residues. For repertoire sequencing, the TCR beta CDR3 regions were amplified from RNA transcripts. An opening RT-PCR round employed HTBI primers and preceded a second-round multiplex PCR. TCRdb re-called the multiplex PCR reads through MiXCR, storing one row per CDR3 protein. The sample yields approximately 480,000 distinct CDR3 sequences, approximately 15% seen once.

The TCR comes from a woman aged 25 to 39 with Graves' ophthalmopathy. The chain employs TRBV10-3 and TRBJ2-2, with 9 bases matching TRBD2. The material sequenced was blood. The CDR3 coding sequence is TGTGCCATCAGTGACCTTAGCGGGAGCCCCCCCCGGGGGGAGCTGTTTTTT. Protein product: CAISDLSGSPPRGELFF.